This T cell receptor beta chain was recorded in a study of Ad26.COV2.S vaccination and SARS-CoV-2 variants. Whole-study context: Once or twice, 56 days apart, Ad26.COV2.S was delivered intramuscularly.

V was cut by 4 bases and J by 4 bases, with 14 bases left in between. The CDR3 extends over 15 amino acids. Germline CDR1 reads ENHRY; CDR2 reads SYGVKD. Treatment reported: around 19 received Ad26.COV2.S at low or high dose, single or two shots; several received placebo; per-sample allocation not given. Sampling took place 63 days after the first vaccine or placebo injection. This adult donor, from Boston, was 18-55 years old. Profiled with immunoSEQ multiplex PCR; TCRdb holds only in-frame clones, not every one. This table holds about 420,000 clones, approximately 88% found once. The sequencing used peripheral blood, collected in a trial of Ad26.COV2.S vaccine versus placebo. This sequence joins TRBV10-3 and TRBJ2-1; D uncertain. The source is a person aged 18-65 years who received the Ad26.COV2.S COVID-19 vaccine or a placebo. Here the CDR3 reads CAISGVTVSYNEQFF. As DNA, the CDR3 is TGTGCCATCAGTGGGGTAACAGTTTCTTACAATGAGCAGTTCTTC.